Given below is one T cell receptor beta chain in context. Antigen specificity is unknown. The sample is drawn from a study of CD8+ T cells in alopecia areata. The overall study: Dosing spanned 6 to 18 months on tofacitinib, then 6 months off drug. Findings and caveats of the study: Expanded CD8+ clones among the top 100, as well as scalp clonality, were significantly decreased by tofacitinib. More clonal than normal scalp was lesional scalp, particularly alopecia totalis/universalis.

Treatment reported: oral pan-JAK inhibitor, 5-10 mg twice daily. Sorting from PBMCs produced CD4+ and CD8+ T cells. V was shortened by 2 bases and J by 3 bases, with 2 bases between the two germline ends. Germline CDR1 DFQATT, CDR2 SNEGSKA (reference sequence). The length of the CDR3 is 10 residues. cDNA prepared by RNA extraction and subsequent reverse transcription served as the template for sequencing. Sequenced by immunoSEQ multiplex PCR; TCRdb stores in-frame clones only, minus some. Of about 200,000 clones in the sample, nearly 60% are singletons; the top ten hold 5.5% to 6%. This specimen consisted of CD4+ T cells sorted from blood, obtained at week 24, from a patient treated with tofacitinib. The source is a human donor with alopecia areata. The V gene is TRBV20-1, the J gene TRBJ2-7; D ambiguous. This CDR3 is CSARHYEQYF. The CDR3 coding sequence is TGCAGTGCTAGACACTACGAGCAGTACTTC.